The 31 T cell receptor beta chains below were found in one sample sequenced in a study of T cell clones after liver transplantation. Method: immunoSEQ multiplex PCR; TCRdb's copy keeps in-frame clones and lacks some. The top ten hold approximately 0.79% of the sample, which has tens of thousands of clones, 75% to 85% seen once. The source material was CD4+ T cells from blood, sampled 12 months after liver transplant. The receptors here all came from a human patient who received a liver transplant. The graft donor may be the source of some T cells.

The chain links TRBV19 to TRBJ1-4; D is possibly TRBD1 (6 bases). CDR3 length equals 15 residues. Germline V CDR1 and CDR2: LNHDA, SQIVND (reference sequence). V lost 5 bases and J lost 5, with 15 bases in between. The CDR3 loop is CASSAGTGRNEKLFF. In nucleotides, the CDR3 is TGTGCCAGTAGTGCGGGAACAGGGAGGAATGAAAAACTGTTTTTT.

This clone appeared once. This sequence joins TRBV6-1 and TRBJ1-2; D is unresolved. Germline V CDR1 and CDR2: MNHNS, SASEGT. CDR3 length equals 14 residues. V lost 3 bases to trimming and J lost 3 bases, with 11 bases between them. CDR3 loop: CASSEDGRDYGYTF. Here the CDR3 DNA reads TGTGCCAGCAGTGAGGATGGACGGGACTATGGCTACACCTTC.

This clone was seen once. The chain employs TRBV5-1 and TRBJ2-7; TRBD2 matches at 14 bases. The V and J ends lost 4 bases and 7 bases, in that order; junction bases with no gene match: 13. This CDR3 is built from 17 residues. CDR1 is SGHRS, CDR2 YFSETQ, per germline. Here the CDR3 DNA reads TGCGCCAGCAGCCCCTGGGGGACTAGCGGGAGTTCGGAAGAGCAGTACTTC. Translation: CASSPWGTSGSSEEQYF.

This clone has more than one count but fewer than ten. The V gene is TRBV4-3, the J gene TRBJ1-1, with no clear D. Germline CDR1 reads LGHNA; CDR2 reads YSLEER. The CDR3 covers 18 residues. V shed 1 base and J shed 3 bases, with 21 bases lying between them. CDR3 region: CASSQVVSTGWRDTEAFF. Here the CDR3 DNA reads TGCGCCAGCAGCCAAGTAGTCTCGACGGGCTGGCGGGACACTGAAGCTTTCTTT.

Comments on this clone: Other DNA variants within this sample encode the same CDR3. V usage is TRBV18 and J usage is TRBJ2-2; 10 positions agree with TRBD2. This CDR3 has 16 amino acids. The ends lost 1 base at V and 7 bases at J; junction bases unmatched: 6. Germline loops: CDR1 KGHSH, CDR2 LQKENI. The chain's CDR3 is CASSPQAGGPSGELFF. In DNA, the CDR3 is TGTGCCAGCTCACCACAAGCGGGAGGGCCAAGCGGGGAGCTGTTTTTT.

The rearrangement uses TRBV23-1 and TRBJ2-5; 12 positions match TRBD2. TRBV23-1 is classed as an ORF, of uncertain function. The CDR3 is 13 residues long. CDR3 DNA sequence: TGCGGCCAGACTAGCGGGAGTTCAGAGACCCAGTACTTC. Translation: CGQTSGSSETQYF.

V gene TRBV4-3 combines with J gene TRBJ2-3; 7 nucleotides match TRBD2. The length of the CDR3 is 17 residues. Germline V lookup: CDR1 LGHNA, CDR2 YSLEER. V shed 0 bases and J 4 bases; nucleotides not matched to a gene: 10. In DNA, the CDR3 is TGCGCCAGCAGCCAAGATTGGGCCAGACTAGCCCCAGATACGCAGTATTTT. Encoded protein: CASSQDWARLAPDTQYF.

V gene TRBV9 combines with J gene TRBJ2-2, with D possibly matching TRBD2 (5 bases). V was pared by 0 bases and J by 5 bases, with 8 bases between. This CDR3 has 14 residues. The germline V gene has CDR1 SGDLS and CDR2 YYNGEE. CDR3 protein: CASSVGRGTGELFF. As DNA, the CDR3 is TGTGCCAGCAGCGTAGGAAGAGGGACCGGGGAGCTGTTTTTT. Full variable domain (rest looked up from reference TRBV9 and TRBJ2-2): DSGVTQTPKHLITATGQRVTLRCSPRSGDLSVYWYQQSLDQGLQFLIQYYNGEERAKGNILERFSAQQFPDLHSELNLSSLELGDSALYFCASSVGRGTGELFFGEGSRLTVL.

J is TRBJ1-1 and V is TRBV14; 7 positions agree with TRBD1. The CDR3 length is 15 residues. Germline CDR1 SGHDN, CDR2 FVKESK. The J segment lost 3 bases and the V segment lost 6 bases, leaving 10 bases of the junction unmatched. The DNA of the CDR3 is TGTGCCAGCAGGCCTTCTCACAGGGGCTACACTGAAGCTTTCTTT. This gives the protein CASRPSHRGYTEAFF.

This chain links TRBV5-5 with TRBJ2-2; D is unclear. V lost 0 bases, J lost 5 bases, and 8 bases lay in between. This CDR3 is built from 14 residues. The germline V gene has CDR1 SGHKS and CDR2 YYEKEE (reference sequence). The CDR3 is CASSLGSWTGELFF. For the CDR3, the DNA is TGTGCCAGCAGCTTGGGCTCCTGGACCGGGGAGCTGTTTTTT.

The V and J genes are TRBV19 and TRBJ1-1, with 7 bases matching TRBD1. Germline V lookup: CDR1 LNHDA, CDR2 SQIVND (reference sequence). The V and J ends lost 3 bases and 3 bases, in that order; junction bases with no gene match: 10. The CDR3 consists of 16 residues. The CDR3 bases are TGTGCCAGTAGTATTGGGGTAACAGGGGCGTACACTGAAGCTTTCTTT. As protein: CASSIGVTGAYTEAFF.

This clone was seen once. The rearrangement links TRBV6-1 to TRBJ2-1; D uncertain. The germline gives CDR1 MNHNS, CDR2 SASEGT. The ends were cut back, 6 bases at V and 2 bases at J, with 14 bases in the middle. There are 15 residues in the CDR3. CDR3 nucleotide sequence: TGTGCCAGCAGAAAAGAGCGTTGGCCCTACAATGAGCAGTTCTTC. It specifies CASRKERWPYNEQFF.

The chain employs TRBV18 and TRBJ2-1; 9 bases agree with TRBD1. The V gene's germline CDR1 is KGHSH and CDR2 LQKENI. The CDR3 sequence is 16 residues long. Losses at the gene ends were 4 bases for V and 7 bases for J; bases not matched to a gene: 11. The CDR3 region has the DNA TGTGCCAGCTCACGTACCGGGGGACAGGGTCATAATGAGCAGTTCTTC. It specifies CASSRTGGQGHNEQFF. The full variable domain, in which reference TRBV18 and TRBJ2-1 provide the parts outside the CDR3, is NAGVMQNPRHLVRRRGQEARLRCSPMKGHSHVYWYRQLPEEGLKFMVYLQKENIIDESGMPKERFSAEFPKEGPSILRIQQVVRGDSAAYFCASSRTGGQGHNEQFFGPGTRLTVL.

On this clone: The DNA is left out, because the CDR3 cannot be placed on it with certainty; the CDR3 is given as TCRdb lists it. The J gene is TRBJ2-5, the V gene TRBV2; TRBD1 is taken as the D call from the table, unchecked against the DNA. The CDR3 numbers 16 amino acids, ends counted. Germline V gives CDR1 SNHLY, CDR2 FYNNEI. The CDR3 loop is CASSILDRGSRETQYF.

The J gene is TRBJ2-7, the V gene TRBV9; D gene unclear. This CDR3 spans 13 amino acids. Germline-derived CDR1 and CDR2 are SGDLS and YYNGEE. Trimming took off 0 bases at V and 5 bases at J, with 9 bases between the two ends. This CDR3 is CASSVAGWNEQYF. The CDR3, as DNA: TGTGCCAGCAGCGTAGCAGGTTGGAACGAGCAGTACTTC.

This chain joins TRBV4-1 and TRBJ2-3; a possible D gene is TRBD2 (5 bases). This CDR3 region has 17 residues. CDR1 MGHRA and CDR2 YSYEKL come from the germline V gene. Trimming left V 6 bases short and J 3 bases short, with 22 bases between. Here the CDR3 reads CASRRQDLTGSTDTQYF. CDR3 DNA sequence: TGCGCCAGCAGGCGACAAGACCTTACGGGATCGACAGATACGCAGTATTTT.

The V gene is TRBV4-1, the J gene TRBJ2-2, with D possibly TRBD2 on 6 matching bases. Germline V gene data show CDR1 as MGHRA and CDR2 as YSYEKL. Trimming took off 0 bases at V and 6 bases at J, with 20 bases between the two ends. The CDR3 is 18 residues long. The CDR3 is CASSQDRGSRGLPGELFF. The CDR3 nucleotides are TGCGCCAGCAGCCAAGATCGGGGGTCGCGGGGTCTGCCCGGGGAGCTGTTTTTT.

A remark on this clone: At the DNA level, this CDR3 is encoded by other sequences in the same sample as well. The gene calls are TRBV6-1 and TRBJ1-2, with 7 bases identical to TRBD1. Looked up from germline, CDR1 is MNHNS and CDR2 is SASEGT. V shed 1 base and J 8 bases; nucleotides not matched to a gene: 7. The CDR3 loop spans 14 amino acids. The CDR3, as DNA: TGTGCCAGCAGTGAAGGGACAGGAGTAAAGGGCTACACCTTC. Protein: CASSEGTGVKGYTF.

The V and J genes are TRBV10-3 and TRBJ1-5; D might be TRBD1 (5 bases). Germline-derived CDR1 and CDR2 are ENHRY and SYGVKD. The V gene lost 0 bases and the J gene lost 6 bases, with 12 bases spanning the gap. The CDR3 runs to 15 residues. CDR3 nucleotide sequence: TGTGCCATCAGTGAGTCGACCGGGCAGGGTCAGCCCCAGCATTTT. It codes for CAISESTGQGQPQHF.

This clone was seen more than once but under ten times. The V call is TRBV29-1, the J call TRBJ1-2; D is undetermined. V was clipped by 0 bases and J by 6 bases, with 14 bases between them. From germline, CDR1 is SQVTM and CDR2 ANQGSEA. CDR3 length: 14 residues. Written as DNA, the CDR3 is TGCAGCGTTGAAGATCATCGCAGGAGGGATGGCTACACCTTC. The encoded protein is CSVEDHRRRDGYTF.

This clone was recorded only once. This chain links TRBV6-5 with TRBJ2-2; no reliable D call. CDR3 length: 13 amino acids. The germline V gene encodes CDR1 MNHEY and CDR2 SVGAGI. The germline V and J ends were trimmed by 2 bases and 6 bases, with 7 bases remaining between them. CDR3 sequence (DNA): TGTGCCAGCAGTTACGACCGCTCCGGGGAGCTGTTTTTT. This translates into CASSYDRSGELFF.

The chain uses TRBV6-1 and TRBJ2-5, with D unresolved. There are 13 residues in the CDR3. V was pared by 4 bases and J by 1 base, with 7 bases between. Per germline, CDR1 MNHNS and CDR2 SASEGT. As DNA, the CDR3 is TGTGCCAGCAGTGGAGACTTCCAAGAGACCCAGTACTTC. Its protein product is CASSGDFQETQYF.

V gene TRBV28 combines with J gene TRBJ2-6, with D unresolved. Deletions cut 5 bases from V and 0 bases from J, with 8 bases between. The germline V gene has CDR1 MDHEN and CDR2 SYDVKM. CDR3 length: 15 amino acids. The CDR3, as DNA: TGTGCCAGCAGTCCAACGGGCTCTGGGGCCAACGTCCTGACTTTC. It specifies CASSPTGSGANVLTF.

V is TRBV6-4 and J is TRBJ2-1; a weak D match, TRBD2 (6 bases). The V gene lost 2 bases and the J gene lost 7 bases, with 15 bases spanning the gap. The CDR3 sequence is 15 residues long. CDR1 and CDR2 from the germline V gene are MRHNA and SNTAGT. The CDR3 reads CASSDVGGGRNEQFF. As DNA, the CDR3 is TGTGCCAGCAGTGACGTGGGGGGTGGGAGGAATGAGCAGTTCTTC.

This chain connects TRBV28 to TRBJ2-7; D possibly corresponds to TRBD1 (5 bases). The CDR3 is made up of 14 amino acids. The germline V gene encodes CDR1 MDHEN and CDR2 SYDVKM. V lost 6 bases and J lost 3, with 15 bases in between. CDR3 protein: CASRTYDRVYEQYF. The CDR3 DNA follows: TGTGCCAGCAGAACCTACGACAGAGTCTACGAGCAGTACTTC.

The rearrangement uses TRBV27 and TRBJ1-1; TRBD1 aligns across 7 bases. Germline loops: CDR1 MNHEY, CDR2 SMNVEV (reference sequence). The length of the CDR3 is 16 residues. The ends lost 2 bases at V and 0 bases at J; junction bases unmatched: 6. As DNA, the CDR3 is TGTGCCAGCAGTTTAGAGACAGGGACCATGAACACTGAAGCTTTCTTT. This sequence encodes CASSLETGTMNTEAFF.

The V and J genes are TRBV7-2 and TRBJ2-7; TRBD1 agrees at 7 bases. The CDR3 sequence is 16 residues long. CDR1 and CDR2 (germline): SGHTA, FQGNSA. The V and J ends lost 3 bases and 10 bases, in that order; junction bases with no gene match: 18. CDR3 sequence reads: CASSFALGNSRDSQYF. In nucleotides, the CDR3 is TGTGCCAGCAGCTTCGCGTTGGGCAACTCCCGGGACAGTCAGTACTTC.

V gene TRBV27 combines with J gene TRBJ2-1; D may be TRBD1 (6 bases). There are 15 residues in the CDR3. Germline V gene sequence: CDR1 MNHEY, CDR2 SMNVEV (reference sequence). Trimming left V 4 bases short and J 1 base short, with 11 bases between. The CDR3 spells CASSSHRESYNEQFF. The CDR3 DNA follows: TGTGCCAGCAGTTCACACAGGGAATCCTACAATGAGCAGTTCTTC.

This rearrangement joins TRBV9 to TRBJ2-3, with 9 bases identical to TRBD2. Looked up from germline, CDR1 is SGDLS and CDR2 is YYNGEE. After removal of 0 bases from V and 5 bases from J, the junction contained 1 base not matched to a gene. This CDR3 spans 14 amino acids. CDR3 sequence: CASSVVAGVDTQYF. CDR3 bases: TGTGCCAGCAGCGTAGTAGCGGGAGTAGATACGCAGTATTTT. Complete variable domain (other parts from reference TRBV9 and TRBJ2-3): DSGVTQTPKHLITATGQRVTLRCSPRSGDLSVYWYQQSLDQGLQFLIQYYNGEERAKGNILERFSAQQFPDLHSELNLSSLELGDSALYFCASSVVAGVDTQYFGPGTRLTVL.

V and J are TRBV29-1 and TRBJ1-4; 9 positions match TRBD1. Germline CDR1 is SQVTM and CDR2 is ANQGSEA. Germline trimming cut 7 bases from V and 5 bases from J; bases unmatched to any gene: 2. The CDR3 consists of 12 residues. The CDR3 reads CSAGTGNEKLFF. Here the CDR3 DNA reads TGCAGCGCGGGGACAGGGAATGAAAAACTGTTTTTT.

The genes are TRBV25-1 and TRBJ1-3; D unclear. The V gene's germline CDR1 is MGHDK and CDR2 SYGVNS. Trimming left V 0 bases short and J 4 bases short, with 16 bases between. This CDR3 is 17 amino acids long. CDR3 nucleotide sequence: TGTGCCAGCAGTGAATACGGCGGCTGGGTACCAGGAAACACCATATATTTT. Its protein product is CASSEYGGWVPGNTIYF. Together with reference TRBV25-1 and TRBJ1-3, the CDR3 gives the full variable domain: EADIYQTPRYLVIGTGKKITLECSQTMGHDKMYWYQQDPGMELHLIHYSYGVNSTEKGDLSSESTVSRIRTEHFPLTLESARPSHTSQYLCASSEYGGWVPGNTIYFGEGSWLTVV.